This T cell receptor (beta chain) was sequenced during a study of blood T cell repertoires in COVID-19. About the study: Samples taken during acute and convalescent COVID-19 were collected in the United States, Italy and Spain. The cDNA or gDNA used as material had been derived from T cells, B-cell-depleted T cells, or PBMCs.

Losses at the gene ends were 6 bases for V and 0 bases for J; bases not matched to a gene: 1. The CDR3 runs to 13 residues. With respect to this clone: At the DNA level, this CDR3 is encoded by other sequences in the same sample as well.

Per the authors' pipeline: Amplification with reference gene primers provided the estimates of nucleated cell counts. Profiled with immunoSEQ multiplex PCR; TCRdb holds only in-frame clones, not every one. V and J calls and clone size are copied from that table; D and trimming were computed from the DNA. The table includes under 250,000 clones, roughly 83% detected once. The sequenced sample was peripheral blood. This TCR came from a middle-aged man with acute or convalescent COVID-19. V usage is TRBV12-3 or TRBV12-4 and J usage is TRBJ1-1, with 7 nucleotides matching TRBD1. The CDR3 protein is CASRGTVNTEAFF. The CDR3 nucleotides read TGTGCCAGCAGGGGGACAGTGAACACTGAAGCTTTCTTT.